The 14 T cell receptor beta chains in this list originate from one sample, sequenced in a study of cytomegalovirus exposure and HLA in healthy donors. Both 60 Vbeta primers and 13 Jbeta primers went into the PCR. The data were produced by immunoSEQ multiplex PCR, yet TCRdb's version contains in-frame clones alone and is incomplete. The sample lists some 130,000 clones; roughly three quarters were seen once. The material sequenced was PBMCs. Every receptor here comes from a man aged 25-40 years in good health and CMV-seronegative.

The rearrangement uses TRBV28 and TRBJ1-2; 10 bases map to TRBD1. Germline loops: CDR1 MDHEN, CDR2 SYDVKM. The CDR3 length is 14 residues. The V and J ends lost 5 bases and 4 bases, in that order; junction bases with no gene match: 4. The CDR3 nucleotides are TGTGCCAGCAGTCCGACAGGGGGCGCCTATGGCTACACCTTC. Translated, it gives CASSPTGGAYGYTF.

The CDR3 sequence is CASAGMEKGQYF. CDR3 coding DNA: TGTGCCAGCGCCGGGATGGAGAAGGGGCAGTATTTT. The chain recombines TRBV5-6 with TRBJ2-3; TRBD2 is a possible D gene (5 bases). The germline V gene encodes CDR1 SGHDT and CDR2 YYEEEE. V was pared by 7 bases and J by 11 bases, with 17 bases between. This CDR3 is built from 12 residues.

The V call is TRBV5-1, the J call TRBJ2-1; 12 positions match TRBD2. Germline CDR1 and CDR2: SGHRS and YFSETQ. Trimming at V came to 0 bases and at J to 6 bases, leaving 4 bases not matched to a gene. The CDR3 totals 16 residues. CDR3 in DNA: TGCGCCAGCAGCTTGGGACTAGCGGGAGTGTCCAATGAGCAGTTCTTC. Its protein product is CASSLGLAGVSNEQFF.

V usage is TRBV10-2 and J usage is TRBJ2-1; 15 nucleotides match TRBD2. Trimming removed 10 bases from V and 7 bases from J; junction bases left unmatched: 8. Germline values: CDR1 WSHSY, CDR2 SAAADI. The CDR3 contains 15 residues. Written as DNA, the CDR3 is TGCGCCACCTCCCGTGGGACTAGCGGGAGGAATGAGCAGTTCTTC. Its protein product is CATSRGTSGRNEQFF.

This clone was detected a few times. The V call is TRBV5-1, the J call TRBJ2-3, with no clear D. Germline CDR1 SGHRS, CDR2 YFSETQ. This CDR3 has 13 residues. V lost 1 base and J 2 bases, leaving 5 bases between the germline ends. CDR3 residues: CASSLSLTDTQYF. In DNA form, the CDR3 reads TGCGCCAGCAGCTTGTCCCTCACAGATACGCAGTATTTT.

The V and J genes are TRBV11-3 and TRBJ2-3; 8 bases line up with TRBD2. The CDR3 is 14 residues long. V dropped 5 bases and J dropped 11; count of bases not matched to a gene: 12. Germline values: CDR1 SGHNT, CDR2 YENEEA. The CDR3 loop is CASSPSSGGPGQYF. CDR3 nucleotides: TGTGCCAGCAGCCCATCCTCGGGGGGGCCCGGGCAGTATTTT.

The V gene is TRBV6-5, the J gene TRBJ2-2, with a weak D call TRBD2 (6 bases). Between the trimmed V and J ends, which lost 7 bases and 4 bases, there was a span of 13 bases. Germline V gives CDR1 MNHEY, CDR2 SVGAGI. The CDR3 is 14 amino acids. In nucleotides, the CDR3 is TGTGCCAGCATTCGGGCGGGATTCACCGGGGAGCTGTTTTTT. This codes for CASIRAGFTGELFF.

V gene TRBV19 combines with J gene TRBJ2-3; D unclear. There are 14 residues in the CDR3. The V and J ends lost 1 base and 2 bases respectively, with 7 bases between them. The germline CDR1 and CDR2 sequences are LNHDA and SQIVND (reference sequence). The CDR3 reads CASSIVADTDTQYF. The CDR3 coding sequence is TGTGCCAGTAGTATAGTGGCAGACACAGATACGCAGTATTTT.

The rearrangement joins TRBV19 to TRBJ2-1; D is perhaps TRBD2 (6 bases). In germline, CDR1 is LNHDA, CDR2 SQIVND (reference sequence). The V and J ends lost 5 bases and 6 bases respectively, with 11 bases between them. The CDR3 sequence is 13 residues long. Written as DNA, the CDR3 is TGTGCCAGTAGTGTTACTAGCTCCAATGAGCAGTTCTTC. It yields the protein CASSVTSSNEQFF.

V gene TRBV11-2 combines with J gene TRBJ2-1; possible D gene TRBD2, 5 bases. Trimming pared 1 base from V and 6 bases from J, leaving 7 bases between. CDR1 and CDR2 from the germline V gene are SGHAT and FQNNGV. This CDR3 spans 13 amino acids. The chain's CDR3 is CASSLGLTNEQFF. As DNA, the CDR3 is TGTGCCAGCAGCTTAGGACTAACCAATGAGCAGTTCTTC.

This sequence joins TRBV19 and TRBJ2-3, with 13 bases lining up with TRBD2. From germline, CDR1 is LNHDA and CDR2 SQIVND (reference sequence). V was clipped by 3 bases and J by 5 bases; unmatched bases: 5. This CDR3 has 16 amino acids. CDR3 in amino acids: CASSMVGLAGRDTQYF. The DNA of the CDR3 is TGTGCCAGTAGTATGGTGGGACTAGCGGGACGAGATACGCAGTATTTT.

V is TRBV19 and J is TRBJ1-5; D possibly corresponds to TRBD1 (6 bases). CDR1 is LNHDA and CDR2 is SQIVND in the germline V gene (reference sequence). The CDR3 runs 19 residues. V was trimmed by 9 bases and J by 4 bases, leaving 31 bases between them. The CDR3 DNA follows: TGTGCCAGCAAACTTATTACTATAAAAGAAGGGGGGGGAAATCAGCCCCAGCATTTT. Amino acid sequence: CASKLITIKEGGGNQPQHF. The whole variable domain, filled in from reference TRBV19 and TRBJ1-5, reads DGGITQSPKYLFRKEGQNVTLSCEQNLNHDAMYWYRQDPGQGLRLIYYSQIVNDFQKGDIAEGYSVSREKKESFPLTVTSAQKNPTAFYLCASKLITIKEGGGNQPQHFGDGTRLSIL.

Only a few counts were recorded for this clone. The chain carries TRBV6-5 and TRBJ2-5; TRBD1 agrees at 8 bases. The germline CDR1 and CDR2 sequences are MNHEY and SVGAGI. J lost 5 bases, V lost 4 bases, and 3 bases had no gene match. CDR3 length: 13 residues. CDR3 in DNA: TGTGCCAGCAGTTTCAGGGGGCGGGAGACCCAGTACTTC. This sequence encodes CASSFRGRETQYF.

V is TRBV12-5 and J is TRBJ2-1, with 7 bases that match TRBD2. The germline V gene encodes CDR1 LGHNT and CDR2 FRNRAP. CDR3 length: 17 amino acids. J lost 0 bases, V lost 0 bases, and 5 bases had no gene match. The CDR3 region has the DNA TGTGCTAGTGGTTTGGTAGTGAGCGGGGCCTCCTACAATGAGCAGTTCTTC. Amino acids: CASGLVVSGASYNEQFF.